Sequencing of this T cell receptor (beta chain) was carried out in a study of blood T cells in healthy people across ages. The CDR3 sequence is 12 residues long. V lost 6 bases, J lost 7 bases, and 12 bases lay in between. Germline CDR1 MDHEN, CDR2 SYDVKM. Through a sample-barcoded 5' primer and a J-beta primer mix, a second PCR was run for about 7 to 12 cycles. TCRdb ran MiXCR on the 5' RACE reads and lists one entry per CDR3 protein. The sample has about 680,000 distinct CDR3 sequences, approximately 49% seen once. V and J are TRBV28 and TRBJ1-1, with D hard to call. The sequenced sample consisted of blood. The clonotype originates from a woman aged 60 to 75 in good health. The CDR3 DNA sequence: TGTGCCAGCAGCCAAGTATCGTTTGAAGCTTTCTTT. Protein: CASSQVSFEAFF.